This passage covers 3 T cell receptor beta chains from one sample sequenced in a study of T cell repertoires in aging, cancer and after chemotherapy. Amplification of TCR beta used genomic DNA extracted from peripheral blood. A mixed TRB-A/B primer pool amplified rearranged TRB by multiplex touch-down PCR. Via MiXCR, TCRdb re-called the multiplex PCR reads, giving one row per CDR3 protein. The repertoire holds 10,000 to 15,000 distinct CDR3 sequences, with 25% to 30% as singletons. Input material: blood. The receptors come from a human donor with a blood cancer.

In this sample, this clonotype turned up once. The chain recombines TRBV5-6 with TRBJ2-3; 16 bases fit TRBD2. Germline V gene data show CDR1 as SGHDT and CDR2 as YYEEEE. V was pared by 4 bases and J by 4 bases, with 15 bases of the junction left unmatched. CDR3 length: 20 amino acids. The CDR3 reads CASSPTRGLAGGPVADTQYF. In DNA, the CDR3 is TGTGCCAGCAGCCCGACCCGGGGACTAGCGGGAGGGCCCGTAGCAGATACGCAGTATTTT.

The V gene is TRBV10-3, the J gene TRBJ1-5; the D is unclear. CDR1 is ENHRY, CDR2 SYGVKD, per germline. This CDR3 has 16 residues. Trimming took off 3 bases at V and 0 bases at J, with 12 bases between the two ends. Here the CDR3 reads CAISDPARNSNQPQHF. In DNA form, the CDR3 reads TGTGCCATCAGTGACCCGGCGCGGAATAGCAATCAGCCCCAGCATTTT.

The J gene is TRBJ1-2, the V gene TRBV20-1; D remains ambiguous. The V and J ends lost 0 bases and 4 bases respectively, with 12 bases between them. Germline V gene lookup returns CDR1 DFQATT and CDR2 SNEGSKA (reference sequence). The CDR3 spans 14 residues. As DNA, the CDR3 is TGCAGTGCTAGAGAAAGGGTTTTTGGCTATGGCTACACCTTC. It encodes CSARERVFGYGYTF.